The source of this T cell receptor (beta chain) is a study of monozygotic twins with inflammatory bowel disease. Germline lookup yields CDR1 KGHSH and CDR2 LQKENI. This CDR3 has 16 amino acids. Note on this clonotype: The antigen is undetermined.

cDNA for each sample came from eight separate reactions. Addition of UMIs with a 6-nucleotide sample barcode was achieved by template switching. TCRdb reworked the 5' RACE reads into one entry per CDR3 protein, no DNA. The listing records over 350,000 distinct CDR3 sequences. The study's findings and limits: No one strong IBD-associated signal or clonotype was supported. IBD-affected twins scored below their healthy co-twins in TCRbeta diversity (inverse Simpson).

The sequence was collected from a human donor with ulcerative colitis or Crohn's disease, or a healthy co-twin of an affected twin (not recorded which). Material for sequencing was blood. The chain has TRBV18 and TRBJ2-3; TCRdb proposes TRBD1, but this gene call is untestable without DNA. The CDR3: CASSPGDRVRTDTQYF.